The 22 T cell receptor beta chains below all came from one sample that was sequenced in a study of OX40 agonist ivuxolimab in advanced cancers. The protocol was immunoSEQ multiplex PCR, while the TCRdb copy is restricted to in-frame clones and leaves out a portion. This sample carries around 70,000 clones, roughly 84% of them seen once, and the ten largest clones take around 0.75%. The source was CD4+ or CD8+ T cells sorted from blood, collected in a trial of the OX40 agonist ivuxolimab. These receptors were collected from an adult with an advanced solid tumor such as melanoma, head and neck, liver or kidney cancer.

The chain recombines TRBV5-4 with TRBJ1-2, with TRBD1 matching 12 bases. Trimming took 0 bases from V and 3 from J; bases not matched to a gene: 3. Germline V gives CDR1 SGHNT, CDR2 YYREEE (reference sequence). This CDR3 is 16 amino acids long. The CDR3 sequence is CASSLGDRGRDYGYTF. CDR3 bases: TGTGCCAGCAGCTTGGGGGACAGGGGGCGGGACTATGGCTACACCTTC.

The chain is built from TRBV28 and TRBJ2-7, with D perhaps TRBD1 (5 bases). The CDR3 is 15 residues long. V lost 1 base and J 4 bases, leaving 14 bases between the germline ends. The germline CDR1 and CDR2 sequences are MDHEN and SYDVKM. CDR3 residues: CASSLLGRAPYEQYF. The CDR3 region has the DNA TGTGCCAGCAGTTTATTAGGCAGGGCCCCTTACGAGCAGTACTTC.

The chain links TRBV4-2 to TRBJ1-2; TRBD1 matches at 8 bases. V lost 0 bases, J lost 8 bases, and 8 bases stayed unmatched. CDR3 length: 15 residues. Germline V CDR1 and CDR2: LGHNA, YNFKEQ. CDR3 DNA: TGTGCCAGCAGCCAAGATGACAGGGGAGGAGTAGGCTACACCTTC. It encodes CASSQDDRGGVGYTF.

V usage is TRBV7-8 and J usage is TRBJ1-2, with no clear D. CDR3 length equals 13 residues. The V end was cut by 3 bases, the J end by 2 bases, with 7 bases between. CDR1 is SGHVS, CDR2 FQNEAQ, per germline. The CDR3 region has the DNA TGTGCCAGCAGCTTCCCTTACAACTATGGCTACACCTTC. It is translated as CASSFPYNYGYTF.

The rearrangement links TRBV4-3 to TRBJ2-2; D tentatively reads TRBD1 or TRBD2 (5 bases each). Germline V gene data show CDR1 as LGHNA and CDR2 as YSLEER. Deletions cut 0 bases from V and 6 bases from J, with 14 bases between. CDR3 size: 16 residues. CDR3 amino acids: CASSQDRLLGAGELFF. For the CDR3, the DNA is TGCGCCAGCAGCCAAGATAGGCTACTGGGGGCCGGGGAGCTGTTTTTT.

This clone was seen a few times. At one end the junction does not follow the germline gene, possibly because of a read error. The V call is TRBV11-2, the J call TRBJ2-7; 9 bases are shared with TRBD2. The CDR3 consists of 15 residues. The germline V gene has CDR1 SGHAT and CDR2 FQNNGV. CDR3 DNA: TGTGCCAGCAGTTTAGTTAGCGGGGGCACCTACGAGCAGTACTTC. Translating it yields CASSLVSGGTYEQYF.

This clone was counted once. The rearrangement uses TRBV5-1 and TRBJ2-5, with D perhaps matching TRBD1 or TRBD2 (5 bases each). V gave up 0 bases and J gave up 5 bases, with 14 bases separating them. In germline, CDR1 is SGHRS, CDR2 YFSETQ. The CDR3 totals 15 residues. CDR3 residues: CASSLGVRELETQYF. CDR3 in DNA: TGCGCCAGCAGCTTGGGGGTCAGGGAGCTGGAGACCCAGTACTTC.

This clone was detected a few times. The rearrangement links TRBV19 to TRBJ1-2; 8 bases align to TRBD1. The CDR3 contains 15 residues. V shed 5 bases and J 4 bases; nucleotides not matched to a gene: 9. Germline values: CDR1 LNHDA, CDR2 SQIVND (reference sequence). The CDR3 bases are TGTGCCAGTAGTCCGCAGGGGGCGGAGGGCTATGGCTACACCTTC. Translating gives CASSPQGAEGYGYTF.

The chain employs TRBV28 and TRBJ1-5, with D hard to call. Germline values: CDR1 MDHEN, CDR2 SYDVKM. V was shortened by 5 bases and J by 7 bases, with 15 bases between the two germline ends. CDR3 length: 14 residues. The CDR3 DNA is TGTGCCAGCAGTCACCTAGGTGGTCAGCAGCCCCAGCATTTT. Translating gives CASSHLGGQQPQHF.

This chain joins TRBV12-2 and TRBJ2-1. TRBV12-2 is a pseudogene. CDR3 size: 12 residues. CDR3 DNA sequence: TGTGCAAGTCGTCAAGCCTCTTCTGGGGAGTTCTTC. It is translated as CASRQASSGEFF.

The J gene is TRBJ2-7, the V gene TRBV14, with D perhaps TRBD2 (7 bases). V gave up 6 bases and J gave up 8 bases, with 14 bases separating them. CDR1 and CDR2 from the germline V gene are SGHDN and FVKESK. The CDR3 spans 12 residues. CDR3 DNA: TGTGCCAGCAGGCGAGGGGGGGGACAGCAGTACTTC. It yields the protein CASRRGGGQQYF.

V usage is TRBV5-6 and J usage is TRBJ2-3, with 11 bases identical to TRBD2. The trim removed 1 base at V and 4 bases at J, leaving 5 bases unmatched. The CDR3 totals 16 residues. The V gene's germline CDR1 is SGHDT and CDR2 YYEEEE. The chain's CDR3 is CASSLFSSGRADTQYF. The DNA of the CDR3 is TGTGCCAGCAGCTTGTTTAGTAGCGGGAGGGCAGATACGCAGTATTTT.

The J gene is TRBJ2-3, the V gene TRBV5-1, with 7 bases aligning to TRBD1. Germline trimming cut 4 bases from V and 4 bases from J; bases unmatched to any gene: 6. Germline V gene sequence: CDR1 SGHRS, CDR2 YFSETQ. The CDR3 runs 14 residues. The CDR3 sequence is CASSPRQGPDTQYF. In DNA form, the CDR3 reads TGCGCCAGCAGCCCCCGACAGGGCCCAGATACGCAGTATTTT.

V gene TRBV19 combines with J gene TRBJ1-1; weak D call: TRBD1 (5 bases). There are 14 residues in the CDR3. V lost 2 bases and J 8 bases, leaving 15 bases between the germline ends. The V gene's germline CDR1 is LNHDA and CDR2 SQIVND (reference sequence). CDR3 sequence: CASSIRAGNREAFF. CDR3 coding DNA: TGTGCCAGTAGTATAAGGGCGGGGAACAGGGAAGCTTTCTTT.

CDR3 DNA: TGTGCCAGCAGTTTCCGACAGGGGGCGGGGGGCTACACCTTC. This gives the protein CASSFRQGAGGYTF. The chain uses TRBV27 and TRBJ1-2, with TRBD1 matching over 10 bases. The CDR3 spans 14 residues. V trimming: 3 bases; J trimming: 8 bases; junction bases outside the gene matches: 6. The V gene's germline CDR1 is MNHEY and CDR2 SMNVEV (reference sequence).

The CDR3 DNA sequence: TGTGCCAGCAGCTACCGTGGTTGGGCGCCCCAAGAGACCCAGTACTTC. Translation: CASSYRGWAPQETQYF. The rearrangement uses TRBV7-9 and TRBJ2-5; D not resolved. From germline, CDR1 is SEHNR and CDR2 FQNEAQ (reference sequence). The length of the CDR3 is 16 residues. Between the trimmed V and J ends, which lost 4 bases and 1 base, there was a span of 16 bases.

This clone showed up just a few times. The sample contains more than one DNA sequence encoding this CDR3. This rearrangement joins TRBV7-2 to TRBJ2-5, with D possibly TRBD2 on 6 matching bases. The germline V gene has CDR1 SGHTA and CDR2 FQGNSA. This CDR3 has 14 amino acids. Trimming cost V 0 bases and J 1 base, with 6 bases left between them. CDR3 sequence (DNA): TGTGCCAGCAGCTTAGCGGGGGGCCAAGAGACCCAGTACTTC. Residues: CASSLAGGQETQYF.

The chain couples TRBV7-2 to TRBJ1-1; D ambiguous. The CDR3 spans 14 residues. Germline V gene lookup returns CDR1 SGHTA and CDR2 FQGNSA. Trimming cost V 2 bases and J 4 bases, with 11 bases left between them. DNA of the CDR3: TGTGCCAGCAGCTTAAATTTCGGTGGCACTGAAGCTTTCTTT. It encodes CASSLNFGGTEAFF.

The V gene is TRBV5-1, the J gene TRBJ2-2, with a possible D match to TRBD1 (6 bases). Per the germline V gene, CDR1 is SGHRS and CDR2 is YFSETQ. V shed 4 bases and J shed 3 bases, with 10 bases lying between them. The CDR3 contains 14 residues. Written as DNA, the CDR3 is TGCGCCAGCAGCGGGGGCAGGGACACCGGGGAGCTGTTTTTT. This encodes CASSGGRDTGELFF.

This chain uses TRBV30 with TRBJ2-7; no reliable D call. Deletions cut 2 bases from V and 6 bases from J, with 14 bases between. This CDR3 region has 13 residues. Germline CDR1 reads GTSNPN; CDR2 reads SVGIG (reference sequence). In DNA form, the CDR3 reads TGTGCCTGGAGTCCAGTCAGTAGAGTCGAGCAGTACTTC. Translated, it gives CAWSPVSRVEQYF.

The rearrangement joins TRBV10-2 to TRBJ1-4; maybe TRBD1 (5 bases). Germline V gene data show CDR1 as WSHSY and CDR2 as SAAADI. The CDR3 length is 13 residues. V gave up 7 bases and J gave up 3 bases, with 9 bases separating them. The CDR3 DNA reads TGCGCCAGCATGACAGAAGCTAATGAAAAACTGTTTTTT. Translation gives CASMTEANEKLFF.

The chain couples TRBV5-1 to TRBJ1-1; TRBD1 matches at 11 bases. V lost 4 bases to trimming and J lost 6 bases; unmatched junction nucleotides: 8. CDR3 length: 15 amino acids. CDR1 and CDR2 from the germline V gene are SGHRS and YFSETQ. The CDR3 region has the DNA TGCGCCAGCAGCGCGGGACAGGGGGAGTTGGCTGAAGCTTTCTTT. Its protein is CASSAGQGELAEAFF.